These 3 T cell receptor beta chains originate from one sample sequenced in a study of blood T cell repertoires in COVID-19. TCRdb's table, derived via immunoSEQ multiplex PCR, lists solely in-frame clones and lacks some. The table records approximately 300,000 clones, roughly 90% of them present only once. The sequenced sample consisted of peripheral blood. All receptors derive from a woman in her fifties or sixties who had recovered from COVID-19.

This chain connects TRBV3-1 (or the pseudogene TRBV3-2) to TRBJ1-2, with D perhaps TRBD1 (5 bases). The CDR3 runs to 14 residues. Germline V gives CDR1 LGHDT, CDR2 YNNKEL (reference sequence). With 7 bases removed from V and 3 bases from J, the gap between germline ends came to 15 bases. The CDR3 nucleotides are TGTGCCAGCACCCGGGGAGGGACGTACTATGGCTACACCTTC. Protein: CASTRGGTYYGYTF.

This sequence joins TRBV5-1 and TRBJ2-5, with 11 bases matching TRBD1. This CDR3 is built from 15 residues. The germline gives CDR1 SGHRS, CDR2 YFSETQ. V gave up 2 bases and J gave up 1 base; unmatched junction bases: 1. The CDR3 spells CASSFGTGGQETQYF. The CDR3 coding sequence is TGCGCCAGCAGCTTCGGGACAGGGGGCCAAGAGACCCAGTACTTC.

The chain joins TRBV4-3 to TRBJ1-1; no reliable D call. The CDR3 extends over 16 amino acids. Germline assignment: CDR1 LGHNA and CDR2 YSLEER. V lost 0 bases to trimming and J lost 1 base, with 12 bases between them. The CDR3 protein is CASSQEVRLSNTEAFF. For the CDR3, the DNA is TGCGCCAGCAGCCAAGAGGTAAGACTTTCGAACACTGAAGCTTTCTTT.